This T cell receptor (beta chain) was identified during a study of T cell changes during pregnancy in multiple sclerosis. This table comes from immunoSEQ multiplex PCR, and its TCRdb copy is limited to in-frame clones, with some not included. Here the sample spans about 83,000 clones, about 90% being singletons. V lost 2 bases, J lost 3 bases, and 8 bases lay in between. Germline lookup yields CDR1 SGHRS and CDR2 YFSETQ. CDR3 length: 13 amino acids. The chain is built from TRBV5-1 and TRBJ1-2; D remains unclear. This specimen was PBMCs, taken in the first trimester of pregnancy. The source of this sequence is a female donor in good health, serving as a control in a pregnancy study. Some clones in this sample may be carry-over from other donors' samples. The CDR3 bases are TGCGCCAGCAGCTTTTCAGTCTACTATGGCTACACCTTC. The encoded protein is CASSFSVYYGYTF.